This entry lists 20 T cell receptor beta chains sequenced from one sample in a study of blood T cell repertoires in COVID-19 (dated by TCRdb to about 2020). Libraries came from the immunoSEQ multiplex PCR assay. TCRdb stores this immuneACCESS table with in-frame sequences only. Part of the clones is absent; in the studies checked, under half of the shortfall reflects unresolved V genes, and no reason is known for the rest. The sample records about 74,000 clones, 80% of which are singletons. The biggest ten clones account for approximately 12% of the sample. The sample comprised peripheral blood. The receptors here all came from a human donor in a cohort sampled during active COVID-19.

CDR3 residues: CASSPTGDPTDKNIQYF. For the CDR3, the DNA is TGTGCCAGCTCACCAACGGGAGACCCCACGGACAAAAACATTCAGTACTTC. The V gene is TRBV18, the J gene TRBJ2-4, with D possibly TRBD2 on 6 matching bases. CDR3 size: 17 residues. The V end was cut by 2 bases, the J end by 3 bases, with 17 bases between. CDR1 is KGHSH, CDR2 LQKENI, per germline.

The rearrangement joins TRBV24-1 to TRBJ2-2; 10 bases fit TRBD1. The CDR3 spans 15 residues. With V trimmed by 4 bases and J by 8 bases, 6 bases remained unmatched. Germline CDR1 KGHDR, CDR2 SFDVKD. This chain's CDR3 is CATSDTGTGVGELFF. CDR3 bases: TGTGCCACCAGTGACACCGGGACAGGGGTAGGGGAGCTGTTTTTT.

This clone was counted a single time. The chain joins TRBV6-2 or TRBV6-3 to TRBJ2-7; D might be TRBD2 (5 bases). The CDR3 loop spans 13 amino acids. V lost 0 bases, J lost 6 bases, and 9 bases lay in between. Germline assignment: CDR1 MNHEY and CDR2 SVGEGT. CDR3 nucleotides: TGTGCCAGCAGTTACTCGAGAGGGTCCGAGCAGTACGTC. Protein product: CASSYSRGSEQYV.

This clone was seen once. The J gene is TRBJ2-3, the V gene TRBV4-1, with a tentative D call TRBD2 (7 bases). Trimming removed 8 bases from V and 3 bases from J, with 15 bases in between. This CDR3 comprises 14 residues. Germline V gene data show CDR1 as MGHRA and CDR2 as YSYEKL. CDR3 residues: CASSRGGSTDTQYF. CDR3 DNA: TGCGCCAGCTCTAGGGGGGGGTCGACAGATACGCAGTATTTT.

This CDR3 is CATSRPGGFSTDTQYF. CDR3 in DNA: TGTGCCACCAGCAGACCCGGGGGATTTAGCACAGATACGCAGTATTTT. The chain is built from TRBV15 and TRBJ2-3; D is perhaps TRBD2 (6 bases). Germline V gene data show CDR1 as LNHNV and CDR2 as YYDKDF (reference sequence). The CDR3 extends over 16 amino acids. Deletions cut 2 bases from V and 0 bases from J, with 12 bases between.

The genes are TRBV7-2 and TRBJ2-1, with 15 bases identical to TRBD2. The CDR3 sequence is 19 residues long. CDR1 and CDR2 from the germline V gene are SGHTA and FQGNSA. Trimming took 5 bases from V and 8 from J; bases not matched to a gene: 16. The CDR3 DNA reads TGTGCCAGCAGCACCACCGACAGGTTGGGGACTAGCGGGAGGCATGAGCAGTTCTTC. Translation: CASSTTDRLGTSGRHEQFF.

This chain uses TRBV3-1 (or the pseudogene TRBV3-2) with TRBJ1-1; 10 bases fit TRBD1. Germline-derived CDR1 and CDR2 are LGHDT and YNNKEL (reference sequence). The ends lost 1 base at V and 4 bases at J; junction bases unmatched: 6. This CDR3 is 16 amino acids long. CDR3: CASSQGQGARGTEAFF. The CDR3 DNA follows: TGTGCCAGCAGCCAAGGACAGGGGGCGCGGGGCACTGAAGCTTTCTTT.

V and J are TRBV5-1 and TRBJ2-7; TRBD2 might be the D (5 bases). The CDR3 runs 12 residues. Trimming stripped 4 bases from V and 4 bases from J, with 9 bases between. Germline assignment: CDR1 SGHRS and CDR2 YFSETQ. CDR3 sequence reads: CASSLTSYEQYF. DNA for the CDR3: TGCGCCAGCAGCCTCACTAGTTACGAGCAGTACTTC.

V usage is TRBV12-3 or TRBV12-4 and J usage is TRBJ1-2; D gene unclear. V was shortened by 5 bases and J by 7 bases, with 14 bases between the two germline ends. This CDR3 is 13 amino acids long. As DNA, the CDR3 is TGTGCCAGCAGTCCGCATTATCAGGTTGGCTACACCTTC. This translates into CASSPHYQVGYTF.

In this sample, this clone turned up a few times. This chain connects TRBV4-3 to TRBJ2-1; 7 positions agree with TRBD1. Per the germline V gene, CDR1 is LGHNA and CDR2 is YSLEER. CDR3 length: 17 amino acids. V lost 0 bases, J lost 8 bases, and 13 bases stayed unmatched. The CDR3 DNA sequence: TGCGCCAGCAGCCAAGATTCAGGGGGTAGGGATCGGGATGAGCAGTTCTTC. Its protein is CASSQDSGGRDRDEQFF.

This clone was seen repeatedly, ten times or more. The rearrangement uses TRBV4-3 and TRBJ1-4, with 9 bases aligning to TRBD1. Trimming took 0 bases from V and 4 from J; bases not matched to a gene: 6. The CDR3 is 17 residues long. The germline V gene encodes CDR1 LGHNA and CDR2 YSLEER. CDR3 nucleotide sequence: TGCGCCAGCAGCCAAGATCTAGGGGGACAGGGTAATGAAAAACTGTTTTTT. This codes for CASSQDLGGQGNEKLFF.

The rearrangement links TRBV3-1 (or the pseudogene TRBV3-2) to TRBJ2-3; the D gene is possibly TRBD2 (6 bases). Per the germline V gene, CDR1 is LGHDT and CDR2 is YNNKEL (reference sequence). This CDR3 spans 16 amino acids. V was trimmed by 0 bases and J by 1 base, leaving 11 bases between them. The CDR3 sequence is CASSQDPPGGTDTQYF. CDR3 in DNA: TGTGCCAGCAGCCAAGACCCCCCGGGGGGCACAGATACGCAGTATTTT.

Here the CDR3 reads CASSLFGGSNQPQHF. In nucleotides, the CDR3 is TGTGCCAGCAGCTTATTCGGCGGATCAAATCAGCCCCAGCATTTT. The rearrangement joins TRBV7-2 to TRBJ1-5, with D uncertain. CDR3 length equals 15 residues. Trimming left V 2 bases short and J 4 bases short, with 12 bases between. Germline V gene data show CDR1 as SGHTA and CDR2 as FQGNSA.

J is TRBJ2-2 and V is TRBV6-5; 7 bases are a match to TRBD1. There are 15 residues in the CDR3. Germline CDR1 is MNHEY and CDR2 is SVGAGI. Trimming removed 4 bases from V and 7 bases from J; junction bases left unmatched: 9. CDR3: CASSSHRGQSGELFF. In DNA form, the CDR3 reads TGTGCCAGCAGTTCCCACAGGGGACAAAGCGGGGAGCTGTTTTTT.

V usage is TRBV7-2 and J usage is TRBJ2-1; TRBD2 agrees at 10 bases. This CDR3 has 13 residues. With 2 bases clipped from V and 9 bases from J, the junction kept 1 base outside the gene matches. Germline V CDR1 and CDR2: SGHTA, FQGNSA. The CDR3, as DNA: TGTGCCAGCAGCTTATCTAGCGGGAGTGAGCAGTTCTTC. This codes for CASSLSSGSEQFF. Filled out from reference TRBV7-2 and TRBJ2-1, the complete variable domain reads GAGVSQSPSNKVTEKGKDVELRCDPISGHTALYWYRQSLGQGLEFLIYFQGNSAPDKSGLPSDRFSAERTGGSVSTLTIQRTQQEDSAVYLCASSLSSGSEQFFGPGTRLTVL.

This sequence joins TRBV9 and TRBJ2-1, with TRBD2 as a possible D gene (5 bases). V was cut by 0 bases and J by 10 bases, with 17 bases left in between. The CDR3 runs 15 residues. Germline V lookup: CDR1 SGDLS, CDR2 YYNGEE. The CDR3 sequence: CASSVDPGNSGEQFF. The CDR3 DNA reads TGTGCCAGCAGCGTAGACCCGGGCAACTCGGGGGAGCAGTTCTTC.

This chain joins TRBV28 and TRBJ1-5; D unclear. The CDR3 totals 15 residues. Trimming stripped 4 bases from V and 9 bases from J, with 19 bases between. Germline CDR1 and CDR2: MDHEN and SYDVKM. This CDR3 is CASSSRNSPPRPQHF. In DNA form, the CDR3 reads TGTGCCAGCAGTTCTCGGAATTCGCCCCCTAGGCCCCAGCATTTT. Using reference TRBV28 and TRBJ1-5 for the parts outside the CDR3, the full variable domain is DVKVTQSSRYLVKRTGEKVFLECVQDMDHENMFWYRQDPGLGLRLIYFSYDVKMKEKGDIPEGYSVSREKKERFSLILESASTNQTSMYLCASSSRNSPPRPQHFGDGTRLSIL.

The chain joins TRBV6-6 to TRBJ2-5; 12 bases map to TRBD2. J was trimmed by 5 bases and V by 6 bases; bases with no gene match: 7. The V gene's germline CDR1 is MNHNY and CDR2 SVGAGI (reference sequence). The length of the CDR3 is 15 residues. The CDR3 loop is CASRLTSGGSETQYF. The CDR3 nucleotides read TGTGCCAGCAGGCTTACTAGCGGGGGGTCCGAGACCCAGTACTTC.

The chain has TRBV27 and TRBJ2-2; D is ambiguous. The germline CDR1 and CDR2 sequences are MNHEY and SMNVEV (reference sequence). V lost 6 bases and J lost 7, with 15 bases in between. The length of the CDR3 is 14 residues. The CDR3 DNA is TGTGCCAGCAGGCCCCGAGGTGTGAACGGGGAGCTGTTTTTT. The encoded protein is CASRPRGVNGELFF.

V is TRBV7-3 and J is TRBJ2-1; the D is unclear. Deletions cut 4 bases from V and 8 bases from J, with 18 bases between. Germline values: CDR1 SGHTA, CDR2 FQGTGA. CDR3 length: 15 amino acids. CDR3 DNA: TGTGCCAGCAGCTCCCTCCCGGGTAGGAGATATGAGCAGTTCTTC. Its translation is CASSSLPGRRYEQFF.